The rows below give T cell receptor beta chains drawn from one sample of a study of blood T cells in healthy people across ages. TCRdb redid the calling of the 5' RACE reads with MiXCR, one entry per CDR3 protein. This sample yields about 680,000 distinct CDR3 sequences, of which 45% to 50% are seen a single time; approximately 32% belongs to the top ten. The sequencing input was blood. These receptors all stem from a woman between 55 and 75 years old in good health. The CDR3 runs from the conserved cysteine through the conserved F or W. Each record gives: J gene, D gene, V gene, clone size, CDR3 protein, CDR3 DNA. A D gene is named only where the DNA matches it firmly. Rows give clone size only sometimes, using once, few, many, or a class for an expanded clone.

>TRBJ1-2|NA|TRBV28|few
CASSLGGFGYTF
TGTGCCAGCAGTTTAGGAGGCTTTGGCTACACCTTC
>TRBJ2-7|NA|TRBV6-2/TRBV6-3|NA
CASSYGGRPYEQYF
TGTGCCAGCAGTTACGGCGGCCGTCCCTACGAGCAGTACTTC
>TRBJ2-1|NA|TRBV7-2|NA
CASSLVSEEQFF
TGTGCCAGCAGCTTAGTTAGCGAGGAGCAGTTCTTC
>TRBJ2-7|NA|TRBV7-2|NA
CASSICRQEEQYF
TGTGCCAGCAGCATTTGCCGACAGGAGGAGCAGTACTTC
>TRBJ2-7|NA|TRBV6-2/TRBV6-3|NA
CASRPSGYYEQYF
TGTGCCAGCAGGCCATCAGGATACTACGAGCAGTACTTC
>TRBJ2-1|TRBD1|TRBV29-1|NA
CSVEDPGTGTDEQFF
TGCAGCGTTGAAGATCCCGGGACAGGGACGGATGAGCAGTTCTTC
>TRBJ2-4|TRBD1|TRBV30|NA
CAWRRQGAAKNIQYF
TGTGCCTGGAGGAGACAGGGGGCTGCCAAAAACATTCAGTACTTC
>TRBJ2-7|NA|TRBV6-2/TRBV6-3|few
CASSPFGTQSGEQYF
TGTGCCAGCAGCCCATTCGGGACTCAGTCGGGCGAGCAGTACTTC
>TRBJ2-2|NA|TRBV2|few
CASKETSGDTGELFF
TGTGCCAGCAAGGAAACCTCGGGGGACACCGGGGAGCTGTTTTTT
>TRBJ2-7|NA|TRBV4-2|many
CASSQAPAATSYEQYF
TGTGCCAGCAGCCAAGCCCCAGCGGCTACCTCCTACGAGCAGTACTTC
>TRBJ2-1|TRBD2|TRBV12-3/TRBV12-4|NA
CASSFDGRTYNEQFF
TGTGCCAGCAGTTTTGACGGGAGGACCTACAATGAGCAGTTCTTC
>TRBJ1-2|NA|TRBV10-3|few
CAISDQQNYGYTF
TGTGCCATCAGTGACCAACAGAACTATGGCTACACCTTC
>TRBJ2-1|NA|TRBV6-5|few
CASRSPGHSPNEQFF
TGTGCCAGCAGAAGTCCGGGACACAGCCCCAATGAGCAGTTCTTC
>TRBJ2-7|TRBD2|TRBV10-3|NA
CATGTSGTYEQYF
TGTGCCACCGGGACTAGCGGGACCTACGAGCAGTACTTC
>TRBJ2-5|NA|TRBV20-1|NA
CSGATGGETQYF
TGCAGTGGTGCGACAGGCGGGGAGACCCAGTACTTC
>TRBJ1-2|NA|TRBV25-1|NA
CASSDRGAGSNYGYTF
TGTGCCAGCAGTGACCGGGGAGCCGGGTCAAACTATGGCTACACCTTC
>TRBJ1-1|NA|TRBV9|many
CASSAGGTEAFF
TGTGCCAGCAGCGCGGGGGGCACTGAAGCTTTCTTT
>TRBJ2-3|TRBD2|TRBV27|once
CACRTSDSTDTQYF
TGTGCCTGCAGGACTAGCGACAGCACAGATACGCAGTATTTT